This TCR beta chain stems from a study of blood T cell repertoires in COVID-19. Germline V gene data show CDR1 as SEHNR and CDR2 as FQNEAQ (reference sequence). This CDR3 has 15 residues. J gave up 3 bases and V 5 bases, and 9 bases lay outside the gene matches. Here immunoSEQ multiplex PCR was the method, and the copy in TCRdb shows in-frame clones only, minus some. The repertoire consists of a few hundred thousand clones, with around 87% occurring once and the leading ten covering 2% to 2.5%. The chain has TRBV7-9 and TRBJ2-7, with 8 bases aligning to TRBD2. The sequence was obtained from a woman between 50 and 59 years old with acute or convalescent COVID-19. Sequenced input: peripheral blood. The CDR3, as DNA: TGTGCCAGCAGCCACGGGAGGGGAATCCACTACGAGCAGTACTTC. Its protein is CASSHGRGIHYEQYF.